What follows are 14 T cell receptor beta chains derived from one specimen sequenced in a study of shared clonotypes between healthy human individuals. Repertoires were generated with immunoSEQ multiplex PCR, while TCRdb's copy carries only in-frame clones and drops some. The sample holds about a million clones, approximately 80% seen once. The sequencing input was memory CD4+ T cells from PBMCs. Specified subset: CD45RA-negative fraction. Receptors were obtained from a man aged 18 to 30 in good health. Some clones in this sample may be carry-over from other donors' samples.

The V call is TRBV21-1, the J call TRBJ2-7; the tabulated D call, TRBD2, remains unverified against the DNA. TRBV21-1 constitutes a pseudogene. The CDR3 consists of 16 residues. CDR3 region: CASSKEASGSTNEQYF. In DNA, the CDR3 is TGTGCCAGCAGCAAAGAGGCTAGCGGGAGTACCAACGAGCAGTACTTC.

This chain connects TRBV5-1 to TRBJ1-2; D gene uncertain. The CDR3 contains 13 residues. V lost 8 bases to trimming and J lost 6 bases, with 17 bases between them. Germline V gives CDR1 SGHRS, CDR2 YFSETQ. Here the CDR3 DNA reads TGCGCCAGTGCCGTCGGGTCAGCCGATGGCTACACCTTC. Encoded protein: CASAVGSADGYTF.

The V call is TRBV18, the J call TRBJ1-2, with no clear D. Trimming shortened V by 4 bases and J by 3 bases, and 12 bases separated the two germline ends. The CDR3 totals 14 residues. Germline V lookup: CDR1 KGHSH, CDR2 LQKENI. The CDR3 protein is CASSLGRGDYGYTF. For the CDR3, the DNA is TGTGCCAGCTCACTAGGGAGAGGCGACTATGGCTACACCTTC. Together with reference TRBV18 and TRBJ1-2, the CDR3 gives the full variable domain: NAGVMQNPRHLVRRRGQEARLRCSPMKGHSHVYWYRQLPEEGLKFMVYLQKENIIDESGMPKERFSAEFPKEGPSILRIQQVVRGDSAAYFCASSLGRGDYGYTFGSGTRLTVV.

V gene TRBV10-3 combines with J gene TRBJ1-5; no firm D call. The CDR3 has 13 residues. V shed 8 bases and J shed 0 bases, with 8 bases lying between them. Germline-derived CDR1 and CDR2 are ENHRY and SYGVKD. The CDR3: CAISRSSNQPQHF. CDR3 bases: TGTGCCATCTCGCGGTCTAGCAATCAGCCCCAGCATTTT.

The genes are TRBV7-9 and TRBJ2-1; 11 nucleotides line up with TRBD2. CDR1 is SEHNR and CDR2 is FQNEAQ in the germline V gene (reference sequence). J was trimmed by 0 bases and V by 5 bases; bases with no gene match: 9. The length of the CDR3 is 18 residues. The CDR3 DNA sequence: TGTGCCAGCAGCCCCCTAGGACTAGCGGGTTCCTCCTACAATGAGCAGTTCTTC. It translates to CASSPLGLAGSSYNEQFF.

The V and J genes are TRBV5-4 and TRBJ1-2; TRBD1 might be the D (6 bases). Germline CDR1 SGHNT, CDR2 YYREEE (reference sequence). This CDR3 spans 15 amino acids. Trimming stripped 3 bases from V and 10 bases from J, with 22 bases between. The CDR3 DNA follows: TGTGCCAGCAGCTCCCTGGGGGGGGGCGCAAATACCTACACCTTC. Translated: CASSSLGGGANTYTF.

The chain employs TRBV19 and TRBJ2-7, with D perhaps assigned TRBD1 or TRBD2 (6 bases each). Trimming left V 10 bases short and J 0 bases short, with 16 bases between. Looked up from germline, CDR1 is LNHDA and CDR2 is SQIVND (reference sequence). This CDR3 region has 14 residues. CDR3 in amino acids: CATPPGAFSYEQYF. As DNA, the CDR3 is TGTGCCACCCCGCCGGGGGCCTTCTCCTACGAGCAGTACTTC. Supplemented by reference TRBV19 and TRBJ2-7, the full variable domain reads DGGITQSPKYLFRKEGQNVTLSCEQNLNHDAMYWYRQDPGQGLRLIYYSQIVNDFQKGDIAEGYSVSREKKESFPLTVTSAQKNPTAFYLCATPPGAFSYEQYFGPGTRLTVT.

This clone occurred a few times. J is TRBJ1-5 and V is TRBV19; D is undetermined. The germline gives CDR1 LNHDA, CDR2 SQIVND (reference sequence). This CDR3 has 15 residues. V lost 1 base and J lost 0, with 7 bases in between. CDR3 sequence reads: CASSIAPGSNQPQHF. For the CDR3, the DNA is TGTGCCAGTAGTATAGCTCCAGGTAGCAATCAGCCCCAGCATTTT.

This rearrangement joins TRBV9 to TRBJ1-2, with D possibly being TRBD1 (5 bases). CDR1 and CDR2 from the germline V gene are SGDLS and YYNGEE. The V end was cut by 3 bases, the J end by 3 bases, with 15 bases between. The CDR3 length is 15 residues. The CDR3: CASSGDRPWDYGYTF. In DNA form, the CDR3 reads TGTGCCAGCAGCGGAGACAGACCGTGGGACTATGGCTACACCTTC.

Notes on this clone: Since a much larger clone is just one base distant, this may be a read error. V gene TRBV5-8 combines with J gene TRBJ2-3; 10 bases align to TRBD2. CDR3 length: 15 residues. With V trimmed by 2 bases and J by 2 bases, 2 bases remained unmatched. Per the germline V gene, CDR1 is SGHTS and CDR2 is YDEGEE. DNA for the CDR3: TGTGCCAGCAGCTTCAGCGGGAGGGCCACAGATACGCAGTATTTT. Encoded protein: CASSFSGRATDTQYF.

This CDR3 is CSESKSSYNEQFF. For the CDR3, the DNA is TGCAGCGAAAGTAAGAGCTCCTACAATGAGCAGTTCTTC. The rearrangement links TRBV29-1 to TRBJ2-1; the D is unclear. Germline CDR1 is SQVTM and CDR2 is ANQGSEA. The CDR3 is 13 residues long. Trimming took 7 bases from V and 0 from J, leaving 10 bases between them.

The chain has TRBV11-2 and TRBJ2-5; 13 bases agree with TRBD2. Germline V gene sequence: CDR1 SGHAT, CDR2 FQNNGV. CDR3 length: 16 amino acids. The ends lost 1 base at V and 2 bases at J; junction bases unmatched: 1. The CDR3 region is CASSLGGLAGQETQYF. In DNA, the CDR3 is TGTGCCAGCAGCTTAGGGGGACTAGCGGGACAAGAGACCCAGTACTTC.

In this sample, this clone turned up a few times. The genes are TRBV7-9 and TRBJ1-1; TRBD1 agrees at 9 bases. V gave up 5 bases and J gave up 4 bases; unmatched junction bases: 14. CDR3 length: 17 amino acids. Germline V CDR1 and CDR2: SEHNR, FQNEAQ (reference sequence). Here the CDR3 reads CASSPLGTTGGVTEAFF. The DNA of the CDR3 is TGTGCCAGCAGCCCGCTGGGGACAACAGGGGGCGTCACTGAAGCTTTCTTT.

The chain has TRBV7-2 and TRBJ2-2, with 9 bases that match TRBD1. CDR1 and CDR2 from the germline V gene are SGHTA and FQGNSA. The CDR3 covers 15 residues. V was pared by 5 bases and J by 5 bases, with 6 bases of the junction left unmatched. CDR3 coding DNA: TGTGCCAGCAGCCCCGGGACAGGGAGGACCGGGGAGCTGTTTTTT. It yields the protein CASSPGTGRTGELFF.